This T cell receptor (beta chain) derives from a study of graft-versus-host responses after intestinal transplantation (dated by TCRdb to the early 2020s). Notes on the research overall: Recipients received multivisceral, liver-intestinal, or isolated intestinal transplants. Anti-thymocyte globulin induction was given to all recipients, followed by maintenance tacrolimus and steroids for 3 to 4 years. Donor T cell macrochimerism was defined as a peak of at least 4% donor T cells among recipient peripheral blood mononuclear cells. After intestinal transplantation, graft-versus-host and host-versus-graft alloreactive T cell clones in the graft, circulation and bone marrow were tracked using bulk TCR-beta CDR3 sequencing. Of the roughly 23 intestinal transplant recipients enrolled in the cohort, one of whom was a retransplant, a few patients without pretransplant specimens were excluded. Instead of going to the commercial service, samples from a few later patients were sequenced in-house on an Illumina MiSeq and processed with MiXCR. Alloreactive clones were identified by sequencing pre-transplant mixed lymphocyte reaction products and comparing these products with unstimulated pre-transplant donor and recipient T cells. Beyond this particular receptor, the publication reports: In the allografts of patients with donor T cell macrochimerism, GvH to HvG T cell clonal ratios were high. The relatively low number and heterogeneity of intestinal transplant patients limited the conclusions. Peak levels of circulating GvH clones were associated with declines in HvG clones early after transplant. GvH clones turned up in recipient bone marrow, with some appearing earlier in ileal mucosa or blood, a pattern consistent with an intestinal mucosal origin.

According to the study, the label for this sample's time point signals: cells obtained before transplantation from donor or recipient. CD3+CD4+ and CD3+CD8+ populations were FACS-sorted from unstimulated pre-transplant donor and recipient cells taken from spleen or lymph nodes. From its cysteine to its phenylalanine, the CDR3 spans 13 amino acids. Only the CDR3 portion is preserved as DNA: 39 bases, with reading frame beginning at the first base. Unmatched junction bases come to 5, with V trimmed by 5 bases and J by 3 bases. Via the germline V gene, CDR1 is SQVTM and CDR2 ANQGSEA. This clone was detected only once. What antigen it recognizes has not been identified. Base qualities are not recorded, but no much larger clone differs from it by a single base. Library generation was performed with the immunoSEQ multiplex PCR assay. For most patients, genomic DNA was isolated using the Qiagen DNeasy Blood and Tissue Kit and was shipped frozen to Adaptive Biotechnologies for TCR sequencing. High-throughput TCR-beta CDR3 sequencing of genomic DNA from most patients was performed by Adaptive Biotechnologies. On the study's bioinformatics: TCR sequencing data were retrieved from Adaptive's ImmunoSEQ software for about 17 patients, whereas three other patients were processed with MiXCR and VDJtools. CD4 versus CD8 sorting errors were corrected by removing sequences found in both subsets at a frequency ratio below 5:1. CDR3 nucleotide sequences shared between donor and recipient were removed because the origin of such sequences could not be assigned. To be classed as alloreactive, a clone needed at least 2-fold expansion over unstimulated cells and a minimum CFSE-low frequency of 0.002% (template counts) or 0.001% (read counts). Clones were considered mappable if detected in sequenced pre-transplant spleen, lymph node, or MLR CFSE-low populations of the donor or recipient. The cumulative frequency of alloreactive clones was calculated as a percentage of all sequences, weighted by copy number. Imported from immuneACCESS, the table was reduced by TCRdb to in-frame sequences with V and J called. These copies leave out some clones; in studies compared against another copy, an unresolved V gene accounts for under half, and the cause of the remainder is not known. Clone size and the V and J calls come from that table; the DNA yielded D and trimming. The sample records 96,000 or so clones, roughly 92% of which are singletons. The ten largest account for around 0.18% of the sample.

The specimen comprised unstimulated CD4+ T cells sorted from spleen or lymph node cells, sampled before intestinal transplant. This sequence originates from a human donor who received an intestinal transplant. The chain was built from TRBV29-1 and TRBJ2-7, and TRBD1 matches 9 of the central bases. The CDR3 amino acid sequence is: CSVTGTGSYEQYF. The DNA sequence is TGCAGCGTTACCGGGACAGGGAGCTACGAGCAGTACTTC.